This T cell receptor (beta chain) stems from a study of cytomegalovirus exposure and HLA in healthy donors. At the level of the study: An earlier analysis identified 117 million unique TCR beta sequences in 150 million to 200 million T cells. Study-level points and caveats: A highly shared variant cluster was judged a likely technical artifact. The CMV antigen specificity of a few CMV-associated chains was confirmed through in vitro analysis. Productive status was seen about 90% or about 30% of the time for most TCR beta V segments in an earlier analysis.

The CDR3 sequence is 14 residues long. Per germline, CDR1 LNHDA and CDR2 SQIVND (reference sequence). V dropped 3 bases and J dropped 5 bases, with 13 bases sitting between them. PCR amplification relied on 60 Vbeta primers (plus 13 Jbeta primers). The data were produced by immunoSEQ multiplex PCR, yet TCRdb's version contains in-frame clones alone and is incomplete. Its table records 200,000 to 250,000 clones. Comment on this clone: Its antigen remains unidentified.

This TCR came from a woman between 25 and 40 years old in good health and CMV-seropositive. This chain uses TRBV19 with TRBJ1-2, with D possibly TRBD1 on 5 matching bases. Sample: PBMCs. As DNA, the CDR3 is TGTGCCAGTAGTATCCCCCACAGGCTATATGGCTACACCTTC. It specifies CASSIPHRLYGYTF. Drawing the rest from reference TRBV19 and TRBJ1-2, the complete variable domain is DGGITQSPKYLFRKEGQNVTLSCEQNLNHDAMYWYRQDPGQGLRLIYYSQIVNDFQKGDIAEGYSVSREKKESFPLTVTSAQKNPTAFYLCASSIPHRLYGYTFGSGTRLTVV.